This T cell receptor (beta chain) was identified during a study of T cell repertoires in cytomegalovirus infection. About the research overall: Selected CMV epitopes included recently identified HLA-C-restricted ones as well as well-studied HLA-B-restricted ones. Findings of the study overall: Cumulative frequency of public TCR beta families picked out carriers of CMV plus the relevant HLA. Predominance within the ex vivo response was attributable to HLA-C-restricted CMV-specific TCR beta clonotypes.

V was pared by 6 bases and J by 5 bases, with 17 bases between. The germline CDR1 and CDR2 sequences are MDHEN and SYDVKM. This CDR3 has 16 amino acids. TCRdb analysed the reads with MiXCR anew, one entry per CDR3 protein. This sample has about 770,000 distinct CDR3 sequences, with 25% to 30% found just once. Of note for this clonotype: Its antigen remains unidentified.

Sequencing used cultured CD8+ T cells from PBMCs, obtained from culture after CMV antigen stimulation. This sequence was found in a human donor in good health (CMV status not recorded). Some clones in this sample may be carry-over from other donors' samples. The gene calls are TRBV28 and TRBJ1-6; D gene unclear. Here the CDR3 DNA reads TGTGCCAGCAGCCTAAACCCCCGGGCCAATAATTCACCCCTCCACTTT. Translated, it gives CASSLNPRANNSPLHF.